This TCR beta chain was observed in a study of T cell responses to AZD1222 COVID-19 vaccine. A word on this clone: The antigen is undetermined.

Profiling relied on immunoSEQ multiplex PCR, and the TCRdb table lists in-frame clones only, not all of them. The repertoire includes fewer than 80,000 clones, around 79% of them detected once, and approximately 23% sits in the top ten. CDR3 size: 14 residues. Trimming pared 2 bases from V and 0 bases from J, leaving 8 bases between. Germline CDR1 is GTSNPN and CDR2 is SVGIG (reference sequence). Study conclusions and caveats: The donor group comprised mostly white British people and more females; the analysis possibly underestimated clonal diversity. The study identified only five to seven AZD1222 recipients as seropositive at baseline. Nearly half of spike-specific TCRs reportedly target variant regions that are unmutated in the B.1.351 and B.1.1.7 variants.

V usage is TRBV30 and J usage is TRBJ1-3, with D possibly being TRBD1 (5 bases). The TCR was taken from an adult in good health. This material consisted of peripheral blood, taken on day 0 of MenACWY control vaccination. The CDR3 region is CAWSPGTSGNTIYF. CDR3 bases: TGTGCCTGGAGTCCCGGGACCTCTGGAAACACCATATATTTT. Based on the CDR3 plus reference TRBV30 and TRBJ1-3, the full variable domain is SQTIHQWPATLVQPVGSPLSLECTVEGTSNPNLYWYRQAAGRGLQLLFYSVGIGQISSEVPQNLSASRPQDRQFILSSKKLLLSDSGFYLCAWSPGTSGNTIYFGEGSWLTVV.